This T cell receptor beta chain is drawn from a study of shared clonotypes between healthy human individuals. Points from the study as a whole: Measured sharing among donors was expected to vary with sequencing depth.

Details on this clone: Antigen unknown.

Terminally differentiated effector memory CD45RA+ cells were left out of the naive CD8 fraction, which was CD45RO-negative and positively selected for CCR7. Adult donors, all healthy and HIV-negative, had no recent acute infections or vaccinations. Researchers divided each subset's genomic DNA evenly across several immunoSEQ plates. Sequencing used immunoSEQ multiplex PCR; TCRdb keeps in-frame clones, though not all of them. Found here are more than 2 million clones, about 95% of them singletons; the top ten hold 1% to 1.3%. The specimen was naive CD8+ T cells sorted from blood. This TCR derives from a young man in good health.

The CDR3 nucleotides read TGCGCCAGCAGCCAAGATTATCAAGGGCTAGCAGAAACCGGGGAGCTGTTTTTT. Translation: CASSQDYQGLAETGELFF. This chain joins TRBV4-3 and TRBJ2-2; perhaps TRBD2 as D (5 bases). The germline CDR1 and CDR2 sequences are LGHNA and YSLEER. Trimming took off 0 bases at V and 5 bases at J, with 19 bases between the two ends. The CDR3 has 18 amino acids.